This TCR beta chain was obtained from a study of graft-versus-host responses after intestinal transplantation (dated by TCRdb to the early 2020s). Regarding the complete study: Recipients received multivisceral, liver-intestinal, or isolated intestinal transplants. Anti-thymocyte globulin induction was given to all recipients, followed by maintenance tacrolimus and steroids for 3 to 4 years. Bulk TCR-beta CDR3 sequencing was used to track graft-versus-host and host-versus-graft alloreactive T cell clones in the graft, circulation and bone marrow after intestinal transplantation. To identify alloreactive clones, pre-transplant mixed lymphocyte reaction products were sequenced and then compared with unstimulated pre-transplant donor and recipient T cells. Of the 20 to 25 intestinal transplant recipients enrolled in the cohort, one of whom was a retransplant, a few patients without pretransplant specimens were excluded. A peak of at least 4% donor T cells among recipient peripheral blood mononuclear cells was the definition used for donor T cell macrochimerism. Samples from a few later patients were sequenced in-house on an Illumina MiSeq with MiXCR processing rather than by the commercial service.

Results the study describes overall, beyond this receptor: Early after transplant, peak levels of circulating GvH clones were associated with declines in HvG clones. In the allografts of patients with donor T cell macrochimerism, GvH to HvG T cell clonal ratios were high. Conclusions were limited by the relatively low number and heterogeneity of intestinal transplant patients. GvH clones were detected in recipient bone marrow, and some appeared earlier in ileal mucosa or blood, consistent with an intestinal mucosal origin.

Library preparation was by the immunoSEQ multiplex PCR assay. For most patients, high-throughput TCR-beta CDR3 sequencing of genomic DNA was performed by Adaptive Biotechnologies. In the paper's pipeline: TCR sequencing data for more than 15 patients were retrieved from Adaptive's ImmunoSEQ software; three other patients were processed with MiXCR and VDJtools. CDR3 nucleotide sequences shared between donor and recipient were removed because the origin of such sequences could not be assigned. At least 2-fold expansion over unstimulated cells and a minimum CFSE-low frequency of 0.002% (template counts) or 0.001% (read counts) were required for clones to be classified as alloreactive. Clones detected in sequenced pre-transplant spleen, lymph node, or MLR CFSE-low populations of the donor or recipient were defined as mappable. The cumulative frequency of alloreactive clones was calculated as a percentage of all sequences, weighted by copy number. Imported from immuneACCESS, the table was reduced by TCRdb to in-frame sequences with V and J called. These copies leave out some clones; in studies compared against another copy, an unresolved V gene accounts for under half, and the cause of the remainder is not known. V, J and clone size are those of that table, while D and trimming were read from the DNA. The sample table holds about 40,000 clones, of which over 85% were seen once. The ten largest clones add up to 3.6% of the sample.

Trimming removed 5 bases from V and 2 bases from J, leaving 10 bases between the germline ends. Via the germline V gene, CDR1 is MNHEY and CDR2 SVGAGI. Its CDR3 holds 14 amino acids, cysteine through phenylalanine. Of the read, only the CDR3 DNA is kept; its 42 bases are in frame from base 1. Details on this clone: The antigen it binds to is not known. One base away there is no much larger clone; base qualities are not given.

In the first month after transplant, blood samples were collected up to 4 times, and after that at least monthly when available. This chain is built from TRBV6-5 and TRBJ2-1; TRBD2 could be the D gene, as 5 bases match. This sample comprised PBMCs, obtained 734 days after intestinal transplantation. The receptor was isolated from a human patient who received an intestinal transplant, so some T cells may come from the graft donor. The CDR3: CASSTDFTYNEQFF. In nucleotides, the sequence is TGTGCCAGCAGTACGGACTTCACCTACAATGAGCAGTTCTTC.